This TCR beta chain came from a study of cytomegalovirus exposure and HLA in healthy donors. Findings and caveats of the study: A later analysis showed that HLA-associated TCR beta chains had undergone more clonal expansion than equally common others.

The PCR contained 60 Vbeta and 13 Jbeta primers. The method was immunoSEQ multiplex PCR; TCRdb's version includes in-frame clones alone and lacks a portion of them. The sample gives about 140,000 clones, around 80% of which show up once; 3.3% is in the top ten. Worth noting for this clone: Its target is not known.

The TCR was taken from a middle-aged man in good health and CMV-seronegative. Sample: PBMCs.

This CDR3 is CAISVAGGPKNGYTF. CDR3 sequence (DNA): TGTGCCATCAGCGTTGCGGGGGGACCCAAGAATGGCTACACCTTC. The chain combines TRBV10-3 with TRBJ1-2; a weak D match, TRBD1 (5 bases). Between the trimmed V and J ends, which lost 6 bases and 6 bases, there was a span of 20 bases. CDR1 is ENHRY, CDR2 SYGVKD, per germline. The CDR3 contains 15 residues.